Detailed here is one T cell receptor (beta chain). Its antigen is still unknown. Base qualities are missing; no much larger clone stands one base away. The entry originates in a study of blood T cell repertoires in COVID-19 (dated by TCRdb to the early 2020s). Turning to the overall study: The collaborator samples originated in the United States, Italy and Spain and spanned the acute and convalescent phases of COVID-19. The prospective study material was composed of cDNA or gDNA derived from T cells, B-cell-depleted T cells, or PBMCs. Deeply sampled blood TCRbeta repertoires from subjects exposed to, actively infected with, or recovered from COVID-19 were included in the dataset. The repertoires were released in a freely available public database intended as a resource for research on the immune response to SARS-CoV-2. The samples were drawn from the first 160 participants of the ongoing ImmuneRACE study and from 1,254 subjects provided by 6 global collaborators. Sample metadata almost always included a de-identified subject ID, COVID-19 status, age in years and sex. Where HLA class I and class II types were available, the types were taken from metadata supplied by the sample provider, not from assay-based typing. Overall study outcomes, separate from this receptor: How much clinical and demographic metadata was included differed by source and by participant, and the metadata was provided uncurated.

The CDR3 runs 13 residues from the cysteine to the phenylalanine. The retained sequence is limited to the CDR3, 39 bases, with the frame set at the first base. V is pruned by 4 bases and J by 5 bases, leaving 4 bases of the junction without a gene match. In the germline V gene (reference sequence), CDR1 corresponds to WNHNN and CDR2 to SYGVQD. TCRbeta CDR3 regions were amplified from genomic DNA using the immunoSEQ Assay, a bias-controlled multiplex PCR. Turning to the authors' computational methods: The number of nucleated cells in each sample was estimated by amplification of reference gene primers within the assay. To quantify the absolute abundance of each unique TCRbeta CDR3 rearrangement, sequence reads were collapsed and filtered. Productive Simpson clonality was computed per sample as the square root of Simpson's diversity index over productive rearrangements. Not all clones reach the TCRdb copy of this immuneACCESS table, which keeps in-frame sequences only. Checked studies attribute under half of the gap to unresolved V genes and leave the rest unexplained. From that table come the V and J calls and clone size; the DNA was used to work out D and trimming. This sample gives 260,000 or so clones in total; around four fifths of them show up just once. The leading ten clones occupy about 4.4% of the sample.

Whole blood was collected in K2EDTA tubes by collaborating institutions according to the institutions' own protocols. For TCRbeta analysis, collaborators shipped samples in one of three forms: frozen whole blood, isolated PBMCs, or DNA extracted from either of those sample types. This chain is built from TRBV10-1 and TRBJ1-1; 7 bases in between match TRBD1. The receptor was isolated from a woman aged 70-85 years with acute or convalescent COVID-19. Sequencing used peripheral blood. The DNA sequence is TGCGCCAGCAGTGTGGACAGGCGAACTGAAGCTTTCTTT. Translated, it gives CASSVDRRTEAFF.